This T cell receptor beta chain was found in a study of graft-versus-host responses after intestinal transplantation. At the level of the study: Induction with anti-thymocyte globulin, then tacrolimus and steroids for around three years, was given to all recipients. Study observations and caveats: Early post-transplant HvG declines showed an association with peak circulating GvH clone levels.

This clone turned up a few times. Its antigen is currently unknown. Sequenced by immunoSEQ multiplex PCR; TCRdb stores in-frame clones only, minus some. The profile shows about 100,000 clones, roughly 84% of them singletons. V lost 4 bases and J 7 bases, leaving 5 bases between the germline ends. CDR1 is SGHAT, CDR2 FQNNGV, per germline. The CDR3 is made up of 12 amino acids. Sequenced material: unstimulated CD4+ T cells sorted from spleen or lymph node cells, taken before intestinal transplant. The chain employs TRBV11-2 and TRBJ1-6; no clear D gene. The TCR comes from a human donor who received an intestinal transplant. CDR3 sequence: CASSSLNSPLHF. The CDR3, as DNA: TGTGCCAGCAGCTCCTTGAATTCACCCCTCCACTTT.